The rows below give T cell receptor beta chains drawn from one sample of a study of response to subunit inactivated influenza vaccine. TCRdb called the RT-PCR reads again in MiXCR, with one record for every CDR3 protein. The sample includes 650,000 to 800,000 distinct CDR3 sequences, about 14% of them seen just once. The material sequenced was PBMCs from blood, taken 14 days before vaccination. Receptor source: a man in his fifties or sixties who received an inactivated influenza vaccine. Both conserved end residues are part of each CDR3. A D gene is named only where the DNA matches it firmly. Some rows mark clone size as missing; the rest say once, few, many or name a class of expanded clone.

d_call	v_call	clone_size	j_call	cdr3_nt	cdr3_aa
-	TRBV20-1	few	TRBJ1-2	TGCAGTGCTAGGAAGAGGGCCTCAGGGTATGGCTACACCTTC	CSARKRASGYGYTF
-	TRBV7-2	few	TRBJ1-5	TGTGCCAGCAGAGACACAAGGAGCAATCAGCCCCAGCATTTT	CASRDTRSNQPQHF
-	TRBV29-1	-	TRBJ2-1	TGCAGCGACCTCATCGGCAATGAGCAGTTCTTC	CSDLIGNEQFF
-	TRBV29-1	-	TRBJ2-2	TGCAGCGTTAGTGAGGGGAGAGAGCTGTTTTTT	CSVSEGRELFF
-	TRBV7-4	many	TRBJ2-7	TGTGCCAGCAGCTTAAGTCGCCTATACGAGCAGTACTTC	CASSLSRLYEQYF
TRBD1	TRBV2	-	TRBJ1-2	TGTGCCAGCAGTGGAGGAACCGGGACAGGGGGAGCACGTAACTATGGCTACACCTTC	CASSGGTGTGGARNYGYTF
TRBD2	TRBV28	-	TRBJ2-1	TGTGCCAGCGAGGGACTAGCGGGAGTCCACAATGAGCAGTTCTTC	CASEGLAGVHNEQFF
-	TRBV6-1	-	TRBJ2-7	TGTGCCAGCACCAGGACTGTCTCCTACGAGCAGTACTTC	CASTRTVSYEQYF
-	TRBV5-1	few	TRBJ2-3	TGCGCCAGCAGCCCAACGGGGTTAACCTCTAGCACAGATACGCAGTATTTT	CASSPTGLTSSTDTQYF
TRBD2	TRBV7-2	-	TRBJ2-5	TGTGCCAGCAGCTCAAGAGGTTCTAGCGGGGCTCGGGTGACCCAGTACTTC	CASSSRGSSGARVTQYF
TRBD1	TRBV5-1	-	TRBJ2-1	TGCGCCAGCAGCCTCCAGACAGGGGGGTACAATGAGCAGTTCTTC	CASSLQTGGYNEQFF
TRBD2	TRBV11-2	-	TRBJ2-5	TGTGCCAGCAGCTTAAGGGCTCGACTAGCGGGGGGACGGGGAGAGACCCAGTACTTC	CASSLRARLAGGRGETQYF
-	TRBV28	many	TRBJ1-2	TGTGCCAGCGGGGGCGACAGGAGCTATGGCTACACCTTC	CASGGDRSYGYTF
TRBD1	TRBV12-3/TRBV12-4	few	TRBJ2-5	TGTGCCAGCAGTTTAGCCCAGGCAGGGGGCGCCTTGGAGACCCAGTACTTC	CASSLAQAGGALETQYF
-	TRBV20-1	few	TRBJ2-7	TGCAGTGCTAAAGACCGCAGCCTTCTCTCCTACGAGCAGTACTTC	CSAKDRSLLSYEQYF
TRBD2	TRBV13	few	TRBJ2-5	TGTGCCAGCAGCTTTAATGGACTAGCCATCCCCCCCGAAGAGACCCAGTACTTC	CASSFNGLAIPPEETQYF
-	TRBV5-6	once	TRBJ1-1	TGTGCCAGCAGCCTACAGGGTAACGTCGACACTGAAGCTTTCTTT	CASSLQGNVDTEAFF
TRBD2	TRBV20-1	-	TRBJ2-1	TGCAGTGCGAGATTCTGGACTAGCGGGAGTTGGAATGAGCAGTTCTTC	CSARFWTSGSWNEQFF
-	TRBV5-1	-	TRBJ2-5	TGCGCCAGCAGCTTGGCGGGGCTCCCCCAAGAGACCCAGTACTTC	CASSLAGLPQETQYF
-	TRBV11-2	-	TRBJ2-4	TGTGCCAGCAGCCTCGGGTGGTCCTTGAACAAAAACATTCAGTACTTC	CASSLGWSLNKNIQYF
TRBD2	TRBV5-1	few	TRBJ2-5	TGCGCCACACGAACTAGCGGCGGGGACGACCAGTACTTC	CATRTSGGDDQYF
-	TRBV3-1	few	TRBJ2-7	TGTGCCAGCAGCCAAGGATACTACGAGCAGTACTTC	CASSQGYYEQYF
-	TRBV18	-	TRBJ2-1	TGTGCCAGCTCACCACCGGGGGGTAGGTCCTACAATGAGCAGTTCTTC	CASSPPGGRSYNEQFF
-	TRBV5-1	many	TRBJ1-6	TGCGCCAGCAGCTTAGGACAACTCTTCTCACCCCTCCACTTT	CASSLGQLFSPLHF
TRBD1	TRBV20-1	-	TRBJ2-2	TGCAGTGCTAGAGATCCACGGACAGGGGAAACCGGGGAGCTGTTTTTT	CSARDPRTGETGELFF
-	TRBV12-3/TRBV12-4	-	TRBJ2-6	TGTGCCAGCGTGGGGACCGGGGCCAACGTCCTGACTTTC	CASVGTGANVLTF
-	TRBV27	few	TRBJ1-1	TGTGCCAGCAGTTTTCACCGGACAGCGAACACTGAAGCTTTCTTT	CASSFHRTANTEAFF